What follows are 30 T cell receptor beta chains derived from one specimen sequenced in a study of T cell repertoires in cytomegalovirus infection. Each CDR3 protein gets one entry after TCRdb re-called the reads with MiXCR. Of fewer than 700,000 distinct CDR3 sequences in the sample, 20% to 25% were seen once. Specimen: CD8+ T cells from PBMCs. Source of these receptors: a human donor in good health (CMV status not recorded). Some clones in this sample may be carry-over from other donors' samples.

Comments on this clonotype: This clone may be a read error of a much larger clone one base away. Lacking the conserved final phenylalanine or tryptophan, this CDR3 likely reflects a read error. CDR3: CASSRDLGEKLFC. Written as DNA, the CDR3 is TGTGCCAGCAGCAGGGACTTAGGGGAAAAACTGTTTTGT. The V gene is TRBV7-6, the J gene TRBJ1-4, with D tentatively TRBD1 (5 bases). CDR1 SGHVS and CDR2 FNYEAQ come from the germline V gene. With 5 bases removed from V and 8 bases from J, the gap between germline ends came to 12 bases. The CDR3 sequence is 13 residues long.

The chain joins TRBV6-6 to TRBJ1-4; D might be TRBD1 (6 bases). The germline CDR1 and CDR2 sequences are MNHNY and SVGAGI (reference sequence). The CDR3 consists of 15 residues. Trimming removed 1 base from V and 7 bases from J, with 13 bases in between. The CDR3 nucleotides read TGTGCCAGCAGTTACTTGACAACCAGGGGTGAAAAACTGTTTTTT. This gives the protein CASSYLTTRGEKLFF.

Ten or more counts support this clonotype. CDR3 loop: CASSYSGGPGNTIYF. CDR3 DNA: TGTGCCAGCAGCTACTCAGGGGGCCCTGGAAACACCATATATTTT. The chain recombines TRBV7-2 with TRBJ1-3, with TRBD1 matching 8 bases. With V trimmed by 4 bases and J by 2 bases, 4 bases remained unmatched. The CDR3 length is 15 residues. From germline, CDR1 is SGHTA and CDR2 FQGNSA.

The chain is built from TRBV20-1 and TRBJ1-2; 10 bases fit TRBD1. The germline gives CDR1 DFQATT, CDR2 SNEGSKA (reference sequence). The trim removed 5 bases at V and 7 bases at J, leaving 7 bases unmatched. CDR3 size: 13 residues. The CDR3 loop reads CSASDRGQGGYTF. The CDR3 DNA sequence: TGCAGTGCTTCCGACAGGGGGCAAGGTGGCTACACCTTC.

The chain combines TRBV15 with TRBJ2-4, with 9 bases identical to TRBD1. V lost 2 bases to trimming and J lost 8 bases; unmatched junction nucleotides: 10. The germline CDR1 and CDR2 sequences are LNHNV and YYDKDF (reference sequence). The CDR3 contains 16 residues. Here the CDR3 DNA reads TGTGCCACCAGCAGATCCCGGGACAGGGATTCGGACATTCAGTACTTC. Translating gives CATSRSRDRDSDIQYF.

Ten or more counts support this clonotype. This chain uses TRBV7-8 with TRBJ1-1; D gene unclear. In germline, CDR1 is SGHVS, CDR2 FQNEAQ. Trimming took off 0 bases at V and 7 bases at J, with 9 bases between the two ends. This CDR3 spans 13 amino acids. The CDR3 nucleotides are TGTGCCAGCAGCTTAGCGAGGCGGAGTGAAGCTTTCTTT. Its translation is CASSLARRSEAFF. The variable domain in full, completed from reference TRBV7-8 and TRBJ1-1, reads GAGVSQSPRYKVAKRGQDVALRCDPISGHVSLFWYQQALGQGPEFLTYFQNEAQLDKSGLPSDRFFAERPEGSVSTLKIQRTQQEDSAVYLCASSLARRSEAFFGQGTRLTVV.

This clonotype has only a few counts. The junction departs from the called germline gene at one end, perhaps through a read error. The V call is TRBV11-2, the J call TRBJ2-5, with D possibly TRBD1 on 7 matching bases. In germline, CDR1 is SGHAT, CDR2 FQNNGV. The length of the CDR3 is 14 residues. This CDR3 reads CTSGFPGQKETQYF. The CDR3 DNA sequence: TGTACCAGCGGGTTCCCGGGACAGAAAGAGACCCAGTACTTC.

The chain joins TRBV29-1 to TRBJ1-2; possible D gene TRBD1, 6 bases. Trimming removed 8 bases at V and 4 bases at J, with 17 bases between. The CDR3 is 13 residues long. CDR1 SQVTM and CDR2 ANQGSEA come from the germline V gene. Here the CDR3 reads CSTLEGGLYGYTF. DNA for the CDR3: TGCAGCACCCTTGAGGGGGGGCTCTATGGCTACACCTTC.

This clonotype has more than one count but fewer than ten. This chain links TRBV20-1 with TRBJ2-1, with 7 bases identical to TRBD1. Trimming removed 5 bases from V and 2 bases from J; junction bases left unmatched: 6. The germline V gene encodes CDR1 DFQATT and CDR2 SNEGSKA (reference sequence). The CDR3 covers 14 residues. The DNA for the CDR3 is TGCAGTGCTCCTGGGACAGCGACCTACAATGAGCAGTTCTTC. This codes for CSAPGTATYNEQFF.

This clonotype was seen only a few times. This rearrangement joins TRBV7-8 to TRBJ2-3; TRBD2 matches at 7 bases. The CDR3 runs to 16 residues. J gave up 3 bases and V 7 bases, and 13 bases lay outside the gene matches. Looked up from germline, CDR1 is SGHVS and CDR2 is FQNEAQ. In DNA, the CDR3 is TGTGCCAGCACCGTGCCGGGCGGGGGTGAAACAGATACGCAGTATTTT. As protein: CASTVPGGGETDTQYF.

The chain has TRBV7-2 and TRBJ1-1; 7 positions agree with TRBD1. Germline V CDR1 and CDR2: SGHTA, FQGNSA. With V trimmed by 1 base and J by 2 bases, 13 bases remained unmatched. The CDR3 consists of 18 residues. The CDR3 DNA reads as TGTGCCAGCAGCTTAGAAGCGAGGGGGCGCTGGGTAAACACTGAAGCTTTCTTT. Its protein is CASSLEARGRWVNTEAFF.

The CDR3: CASSSQDTGELFF. CDR3 coding DNA: TGTGCCAGCAGTTCGCAAGACACCGGGGAGCTGTTTTTT. The J gene is TRBJ2-2, the V gene TRBV6-2 or TRBV6-3; D not resolved. The V gene's germline CDR1 is MNHEY and CDR2 SVGEGT. The CDR3 spans 13 residues. Trimming took off 4 bases at V and 3 bases at J, with 6 bases between the two ends.

This clonotype occurred many times. This chain connects TRBV12-3 or TRBV12-4 to TRBJ1-2; 8 bases agree with TRBD1. V shed 7 bases, J shed 3 bases, and the junction held 7 bases outside the gene matches. This CDR3 has 14 residues. The CDR3 bases are TGTGCCAGCAATTCACAGGGGGGGGACTATGGCTACACCTTC. It is translated as CASNSQGGDYGYTF.

The chain joins TRBV7-6 to TRBJ1-1; D might be TRBD1 (5 bases). Trimming removed 5 bases from V and 3 bases from J, with 28 bases in between. Germline V gene sequence: CDR1 SGHVS, CDR2 FNYEAQ. The CDR3 length is 19 residues. CDR3 sequence reads: CASSPSTGTPGRLDTEAFF. The CDR3 DNA reads TGTGCCAGCAGCCCATCGACCGGGACCCCCGGGAGGTTGGACACTGAAGCTTTCTTT.

The table lists this clonotype with a few counts. The chain carries TRBV2 and TRBJ1-1; 7 positions match TRBD1. Germline CDR1 reads SNHLY; CDR2 reads FYNNEI. This CDR3 has 13 amino acids. The V segment lost 10 bases and the J segment 3 bases; nucleotides outside the gene matches: 8. The DNA of the CDR3 is TGTGCCATCCCAATTGGGACAGACACTGAAGCTTTCTTT. The encoded protein is CAIPIGTDTEAFF.

This clonotype was observed at least ten times. The gene calls are TRBV4-1 and TRBJ2-7, with TRBD1 as a possible D gene (6 bases). Germline values: CDR1 MGHRA, CDR2 YSYEKL. V gave up 0 bases and J gave up 2 bases, with 14 bases separating them. CDR3 length: 16 amino acids. The CDR3 here is CASSQELRQAAYEQYF. The CDR3 bases are TGCGCCAGCAGCCAAGAACTTCGACAGGCCGCCTACGAGCAGTACTTC.

The table lists this clonotype with a count of one. A much larger clonotype is one base distant, so this may be a read error. V gene TRBV7-8 combines with J gene TRBJ2-2; D is unresolved. V was pared by 4 bases and J by 7 bases, with 10 bases between. The germline V gene has CDR1 SGHVS and CDR2 FQNEAQ. This CDR3 comprises 13 residues. CDR3 DNA: TGTGCCAGCAGCTCTGAAATGGGCGGGGAGCTGTTTTTT. This gives the protein CASSSEMGGELFF.

This clonotype came up a few times. The chain recombines TRBV29-1 with TRBJ2-1; 9 nucleotides line up with TRBD2. This CDR3 contains 13 residues. V was pared by 6 bases and J by 7 bases, with 7 bases of the junction left unmatched. CDR1 is SQVTM and CDR2 is ANQGSEA in the germline V gene. The CDR3 DNA follows: TGCAGCGTGGGGGGGCTAGCGGGGAATGAGCAGTTCTTC. This encodes CSVGGLAGNEQFF.

Note on this clonotype: Compared with germline, one end of the junction differs, possibly owing to a read error. The V gene is TRBV7-3, the J gene TRBJ2-1; 12 nucleotides align to TRBD2. CDR1 is SGHTA, CDR2 FQGTGA, per germline. The CDR3 covers 16 residues. The CDR3 here is CVSSLRTSGNYNEQFF. DNA of the CDR3: TGTGTCAGCAGCTTAAGGACTAGCGGGAACTACAATGAGCAGTTCTTC.

As regards this clonotype: A much larger clone is a single base away; this may be a read error. For the CDR3, the DNA is TGTGCCAGCCTAGGACGGCAAAAGACCCAGTACTTC. Encoded protein: CASLGRQKTQYF. The V gene is TRBV6-1, the J gene TRBJ2-5; no definite D call. CDR1 MNHNS and CDR2 SASEGT come from the germline V gene. The CDR3 loop spans 12 amino acids. Trimming took off 8 bases at V and 6 bases at J, with 13 bases between the two ends.

The table lists this clonotype with a few counts. The V gene is TRBV2, the J gene TRBJ1-1; tentatively, D is TRBD1 (6 bases). Germline V CDR1 and CDR2: SNHLY, FYNNEI. CDR3 length: 14 residues. Trimming left V 6 bases short and J 3 bases short, with 14 bases between. The CDR3 DNA is TGTGCCAGCAGAGAACAGGGTAGGGACACTGAAGCTTTCTTT. Translated, it gives CASREQGRDTEAFF.

This clonotype was observed at least ten times. The chain links TRBV7-2 to TRBJ2-1; maybe TRBD1 (6 bases). V shed 5 bases and J shed 5 bases, with 22 bases lying between them. CDR3 size: 17 residues. CDR1 and CDR2 from the germline V gene are SGHTA and FQGNSA. CDR3 nucleotide sequence: TGTGCCAGCAGCCTCCGGGGACATAGAACCCTGAACAATGAGCAGTTCTTC. Translated: CASSLRGHRTLNNEQFF.

This sequence joins TRBV19 and TRBJ2-1; D gene unclear. Trimming pared 3 bases from V and 5 bases from J, leaving 8 bases between. Per the germline V gene, CDR1 is LNHDA and CDR2 is SQIVND (reference sequence). This CDR3 is built from 13 residues. In DNA, the CDR3 is TGTGCCAGTAGTATCAACAGTAACAATGAGCAGTTCTTC. Its protein is CASSINSNNEQFF.

The chain combines TRBV5-5 with TRBJ2-2; 8 bases line up with TRBD1. V dropped 4 bases and J dropped 0; count of bases not matched to a gene: 5. The length of the CDR3 is 16 residues. Germline V lookup: CDR1 SGHKS, CDR2 YYEKEE (reference sequence). The CDR3 here is CASSRDRFANTGELFF. Written as DNA, the CDR3 is TGTGCCAGCAGCCGGGACAGGTTCGCGAACACCGGGGAGCTGTTTTTT.

The V and J genes are TRBV7-9 and TRBJ1-2; tentative D call: TRBD1 (5 bases). In germline, CDR1 is SEHNR, CDR2 FQNEAQ (reference sequence). Between the trimmed V and J ends, which lost 5 bases and 0 bases, there was a span of 13 bases. The CDR3 sequence is 15 residues long. The CDR3 DNA is TGTGCCAGCAGCCCCGGGGCCTCGACTAACTATGGCTACACCTTC. Translation: CASSPGASTNYGYTF.

This clonotype was seen at least ten times. The rearrangement joins TRBV11-2 to TRBJ1-2; D is undetermined. Germline values: CDR1 SGHAT, CDR2 FQNNGV. V was clipped by 5 bases and J by 1 base, with 11 bases between them. CDR3 length: 14 amino acids. CDR3 residues: CASSPAGFNYGYTF. As DNA, the CDR3 is TGTGCCAGCAGCCCGGCCGGGTTTAACTATGGCTACACCTTC.

This rearrangement joins TRBV25-1 to TRBJ2-1, with TRBD1 identical over 10 bases. The J segment lost 5 bases and the V segment lost 3 bases, leaving 7 bases of the junction unmatched. The CDR3 consists of 16 residues. Germline-derived CDR1 and CDR2 are MGHDK and SYGVNS. The CDR3 here is CASSDDRGPQNNEQFF. The DNA for the CDR3 is TGTGCCAGCAGTGACGACAGGGGGCCCCAAAACAATGAGCAGTTCTTC.

V and J are TRBV5-1 and TRBJ2-1, with unresolved D. This CDR3 is built from 11 residues. CDR1 is SGHRS and CDR2 is YFSETQ in the germline V gene. V was shortened by 5 bases and J by 8 bases, with 8 bases between the two germline ends. CDR3 coding DNA: TGCGCCAGCAGTCAAGGCTATGAGCAGTTCTTC. Its protein product is CASSQGYEQFF.

The CDR3 is CASSHLNTGGVTEAFF. The CDR3 DNA sequence: TGCGCCAGCAGCCACCTAAACACAGGGGGTGTCACTGAAGCTTTCTTT. The rearrangement uses TRBV4-1 and TRBJ1-1; 8 nucleotides align to TRBD1. In germline, CDR1 is MGHRA, CDR2 YSYEKL. J lost 4 bases, V lost 3 bases, and 10 bases had no gene match. The CDR3 contains 16 residues.

This clonotype was found many times. The chain recombines TRBV7-8 with TRBJ2-7; the D is unclear. V lost 5 bases, J lost 2 bases, and 7 bases lay in between. The CDR3 sequence is 12 residues long. The germline gives CDR1 SGHVS, CDR2 FQNEAQ. In DNA, the CDR3 is TGTGCCAGCAGCGTTACAACCTACGAGCAGTACGTC. Amino acid sequence: CASSVTTYEQYV.